This T cell receptor beta chain is drawn from a study of control samples from healthy donors and cancer patients. The length of the CDR3 is 13 residues. V dropped 11 bases and J dropped 4 bases, with 17 bases sitting between them. Germline CDR1 and CDR2: LNHDA and SQIVND (reference sequence). Profiling relied on immunoSEQ multiplex PCR, and the TCRdb table lists in-frame clones only, not all of them. The repertoire has roughly 150,000 clones, around 88% of them found once; the top ten carry about 1.7%. The V and J genes are TRBV19 and TRBJ1-2, with D unclear. Sequenced input: blood. The TCR originated in a man aged 18-30 years in good health. CDR3 sequence (DNA): TGTGCCGGCCGGTCCCTCGACGGCTATGGCTACACCTTC. It translates to CAGRSLDGYGYTF.